These 21 T cell receptor beta chains came from one sample sequenced in a study of T cells in women clearing cervical HPV infection. The table came from immunoSEQ multiplex PCR; TCRdb's copy has only in-frame clones and leaves some out. The sample data list roughly 14,000 clones. What was sequenced was blood buffy coat. The receptors were gathered from a woman aged 18-69 years with a cervical HPV16 infection that either progressed to CIN3+ or cleared (not recorded which).

Worth noting for this clone: The CDR3 end falls 3 residues outside the read, so it is completed with the germline J gene. This chain joins TRBV2 and TRBJ1-4; perhaps TRBD1 as D (6 bases). The germline V gene encodes CDR1 SNHLY and CDR2 FYNNEI. Trimming removed 7 bases from V and 2 bases from J, with 11 bases in between. The CDR3 is 14 residues long. The CDR3 sequence: CASTGHPTNEKLFF. The CDR3 DNA, read in part, is TGTGCCAGCACGGGACACCCGACTAATGAAAAA.

A note on this clone: The read ends 3 residues before the CDR3 terminus; that terminus is restored from the germline J gene. J is TRBJ2-2 and V is TRBV12-3 or TRBV12-4; TRBD2 matches 13 bases. The CDR3 has 15 amino acids. V shed 10 bases and J 9 bases; nucleotides not matched to a gene: 11. The DNA read from the CDR3 is TGTGCCATTAGTTGGACTAGCGGGGGAGGGAGGGAG. Its protein is CAISWTSGGGRE. The whole CDR3 is CAISWTSGGGRELFF.

As concerns this clone: The DNA ends 3 residues before the CDR3 does, and the rest of the CDR3 is filled in from the germline J gene. The chain recombines TRBV19 with TRBJ1-4; D perhaps matches TRBD1 (6 bases). CDR3 length equals 14 residues. V was shortened by 3 bases and J by 9 bases, with 14 bases between the two germline ends. Germline CDR1 reads LNHDA; CDR2 reads SQIVND (reference sequence). The CDR3 is CASSMGQGSKKLFF. The sequenced part of the CDR3 DNA is TGTGCCAGTAGTATGGGCCAGGGGAGCAAAAAA.

As concerns this clone: Read coverage stops 3 residues before the CDR3 terminus; the germline J gene supplies the remainder. This chain joins TRBV2 and TRBJ1-5; 10 positions match TRBD1. The J segment lost 1 base and the V segment lost 4 bases, leaving 10 bases of the junction unmatched. The CDR3 length is 18 residues. Germline V CDR1 and CDR2: SNHLY, FYNNEI. The DNA read from the CDR3 is TGTGCCAGCAGTGGGGATAGGACAGGGGGGACAAGCAATCAGCCC. The encoded protein is CASSGDRTGGTSNQP. The entire CDR3 protein is CASSGDRTGGTSNQPQHF.

As for this clone: Read data end 3 residues before the CDR3 end; the end is taken from the germline J gene. V gene TRBV20-1 combines with J gene TRBJ2-7; D is unresolved. This CDR3 comprises 13 residues. Trimming pared 6 bases from V and 6 bases from J, leaving 18 bases between. The germline V gene has CDR1 DFQATT and CDR2 SNEGSKA (reference sequence). CDR3: CSARPGVDFEQYF. The DNA read from the CDR3 is TGCAGTGCCAGGCCTGGAGTGGATTTCGAG.

A note on this clone: Sequencing ends 3 residues short of the CDR3 end; the germline J gene provides the rest. The same CDR3 arises from other DNA sequences in this sample as well. The chain recombines TRBV4-1 with TRBJ1-1; no definite D call. Germline V gene sequence: CDR1 MGHRA, CDR2 YSYEKL. Trimming stripped 0 bases from V and 2 bases from J, with 7 bases between. This CDR3 comprises 14 residues. CDR3 bases read: TGCGCCAGCAGCCAAGAAACAGCTAACACTGAA. Translation: CASSQETANTE. The full CDR3 sequence reads CASSQETANTEAFF.

On this clone: The sequenced fragment ends 3 residues before the CDR3 boundary, so the rest is inferred from the germline J gene. This chain uses TRBV23-1 with TRBJ2-7; 9 bases match TRBD1. TRBV23-1 is marked as an open reading frame, function uncertain. This CDR3 contains 16 residues. After removal of 4 bases from V and 1 base from J, the junction contained 8 bases not matched to a gene. The chain's CDR3 is CASSLARQGDSYEQYF. The DNA read from the CDR3 is TGCGCCAGCAGTCTAGCCCGACAGGGGGATTCCTACGAG.

Comments on this clone: The read ends 3 residues early relative to the CDR3; the germline J gene fills the gap. The V gene is TRBV7-9, the J gene TRBJ2-7; D gene unclear. Trimming pared 4 bases from V and 2 bases from J, leaving 6 bases between. Germline V gene data show CDR1 as SEHNR and CDR2 as FQNEAQ (reference sequence). The CDR3 loop spans 12 amino acids. The covered CDR3 bases are TGTGCCAGCAGCTCCGCGGCCTACGAG. Translation gives CASSSAAYE. The whole CDR3 protein is CASSSAAYEQYF.

Remarks on this clone: The read halts 3 residues ahead of the CDR3 end, with the missing end drawn from the germline J gene. The rearrangement links TRBV6-2 or TRBV6-3 to TRBJ1-1; D is perhaps TRBD1 (6 bases). This CDR3 is 16 amino acids long. CDR1 and CDR2 from the germline V gene are MNHEY and SVGEGT. V gave up 0 bases and J gave up 0 bases, with 11 bases separating them. CDR3 residues: CASSYSGAGVNTEAFF. The sequenced CDR3 bases are TGTGCCAGCAGTTACTCAGGAGCAGGGGTGAACACTGAA.

Points on this clone: The read falls 3 residues short of the CDR3 end, and the missing part is taken from the germline J gene. This sequence joins TRBV5-1 and TRBJ2-6; D is ambiguous. CDR3 length: 14 amino acids. Trimming removed 2 bases from V and 1 base from J, with 4 bases in between. Germline V gene sequence: CDR1 SGHRS, CDR2 YFSETQ. The covered CDR3 bases are TGCGCCAGCAGCTTTCTTTCTGGGGCCAACGTC. It yields the protein CASSFLSGANV. The entire CDR3 protein is CASSFLSGANVLTF.

Regarding this clone: Read sequence stops 3 residues before the CDR3 end, and the germline J gene provides the missing end. The rearrangement uses TRBV7-3 and TRBJ1-1, with D possibly TRBD1 on 5 matching bases. Between the trimmed V and J ends, which lost 2 bases and 3 bases, there was a span of 13 bases. The CDR3 has 15 residues. Germline values: CDR1 SGHTA, CDR2 FQGTGA. CDR3 in amino acids: CASSLGAGWDTEAFF. The sequenced part of the CDR3 DNA is TGTGCCAGCAGCTTAGGGGCAGGGTGGGACACTGAA.

With regard to this clone: The CDR3 is cut off 3 residues early in the read; its end comes from the germline J gene. This chain uses TRBV5-4 with TRBJ1-3, with 8 bases aligning to TRBD1. Trimming cost V 1 base and J 0 bases; bases outside gene matches: 0. The CDR3 length is 15 residues. CDR1 is SGHNT, CDR2 YYREEE, per germline (reference sequence). The CDR3 spells CASSLTGGSGNTIYF. The DNA read from the CDR3 is TGTGCCAGCAGCTTGACAGGGGGCTCTGGAAACACC.

As regards this clone: The read is 3 residues too short to cover the CDR3 end, so that end is filled in from the germline J gene. V and J are TRBV5-1 and TRBJ1-2; D gene uncertain. CDR1 is SGHRS, CDR2 YFSETQ, per germline. Between the trimmed V and J ends, which lost 0 bases and 6 bases, there was a span of 9 bases. CDR3 size: 13 residues. Partial CDR3 DNA: TGCGCCAGCAGCTTGGGACATATCAATGGC. Protein: CASSLGHING. The complete CDR3 sequence is CASSLGHINGYTF.

To note about this clone: The read stops 3 residues short of the end of the CDR3; the missing end is completed from the germline J gene. The rearrangement joins TRBV12-3 or TRBV12-4 to TRBJ1-3; D is undetermined. Trimming took off 3 bases at V and 6 bases at J, with 9 bases between the two ends. This CDR3 spans 13 amino acids. CDR3 residues: CASSLMQANTIYF. The CDR3 DNA, read in part, is TGTGCCAGCAGTTTGATGCAGGCAAACACC.

Of note for this clone: The CDR3 is cut off 3 residues early in the read; its end comes from the germline J gene. The chain employs TRBV7-2 and TRBJ2-7, with a possible D match to TRBD1 (5 bases). Trimming left V 5 bases short and J 6 bases short, with 11 bases between. The CDR3 runs 12 residues. In germline, CDR1 is SGHTA, CDR2 FQGNSA. The part of the CDR3 DNA that was read is TGTGCCAGCAGCCCTGGACACAGCGAG. Translation: CASSPGHSE. The CDR3 reads in full as CASSPGHSEQYF.

In regard to this clone: The observed sequence ends 3 residues before the CDR3 terminus, with the missing tail filled in from the germline J gene. The chain carries TRBV20-1 and TRBJ2-7; 9 bases map to TRBD2. Germline CDR1 is DFQATT and CDR2 is SNEGSKA (reference sequence). The CDR3 has 18 residues. With V trimmed by 3 bases and J by 0 bases, 15 bases remained unmatched. The CDR3 loop is CSASSTSGSRGDSYEQYF. The covered CDR3 bases are TGCAGTGCTAGCAGTACTAGCGGGTCTCGAGGGGACTCCTACGAG.

A word on this clone: The read halts 3 residues ahead of the CDR3 end, with the missing end drawn from the germline J gene. This chain links TRBV5-1 with TRBJ1-1, with a tentative D call TRBD1 (6 bases). V lost 0 bases and J lost 3, with 9 bases in between. Germline lookup yields CDR1 SGHRS and CDR2 YFSETQ. The CDR3 has 14 amino acids. This CDR3 is CASSLDRVDTEAFF. Incomplete CDR3 DNA: TGCGCCAGCAGCTTGGACAGGGTTGACACTGAA.

Comment on this clone: Read coverage stops 3 residues before the CDR3 terminus; the germline J gene supplies the remainder. V is TRBV19 and J is TRBJ2-3; perhaps TRBD2 as D (6 bases). Trimming removed 8 bases at V and 1 base at J, with 16 bases between. The CDR3 length is 15 residues. Germline CDR1 and CDR2: LNHDA and SQIVND (reference sequence). The chain's CDR3 is CASQSGERRTDTQYF. CDR3 DNA (partial): TGTGCCAGTCAATCGGGGGAGCGGCGCACAGATACG.

As regards this clone: Read data end 3 residues before the CDR3 end; the end is taken from the germline J gene. The V gene is TRBV6-2 or TRBV6-3, the J gene TRBJ1-1; TRBD1 aligns across 7 bases. The CDR3 covers 12 residues. CDR1 is MNHEY, CDR2 SVGEGT, per germline. CDR3 bases read: TGTGCCAGCAGACCCGACAGGGTTTCA. It translates to CASRPDRVS. Given in full, the CDR3 is CASRPDRVSAFF.

On this clone itself: The read ends 3 residues early relative to the CDR3; the germline J gene fills the gap. The chain joins TRBV28 to TRBJ2-5, with 7 bases that match TRBD1. V dropped 7 bases and J dropped 4; count of bases not matched to a gene: 12. Per the germline V gene, CDR1 is MDHEN and CDR2 is SYDVKM. The length of the CDR3 is 15 residues. The CDR3 loop reads CASIPTGLIGETQYF. The CDR3 DNA, read in part, is TGTGCCAGCATCCCGACAGGGTTGATAGGAGAGACC.

With respect to this clone: The CDR3 is cut off 3 residues early in the read; its end comes from the germline J gene. The chain couples TRBV7-8 to TRBJ1-2; 11 bases align to TRBD1. With V trimmed by 5 bases and J by 7 bases, 15 bases remained unmatched. CDR3 length: 17 amino acids. Germline values: CDR1 SGHVS, CDR2 FQNEAQ. CDR3 DNA, as far as it was read: TGTGCCAGCAGCGATGCTTGGACAGGGGGCGTATGGGCTGGC. Translated: CASSDAWTGGVWAG. The CDR3 in its entirety is CASSDAWTGGVWAGYTF.